Presented here are 16 T cell receptor beta chains from one specimen sequenced in a study of blood T cell repertoires in COVID-19. This table comes from immunoSEQ multiplex PCR, and its TCRdb copy is limited to in-frame clones, with some not included. The repertoire holds 120,000 to 150,000 clones, approximately 87% seen once, with about 4.3% in the top ten. Sequenced material: peripheral blood. These receptors originate from a woman aged 40 to 50 with acute or convalescent COVID-19.

This clone was observed a single time. The chain carries TRBV7-9 and TRBJ2-3; 10 nucleotides match TRBD1. Germline V gene sequence: CDR1 SEHNR, CDR2 FQNEAQ (reference sequence). CDR3 length: 17 amino acids. V trimming: 4 bases; J trimming: 4 bases; junction bases outside the gene matches: 11. Here the CDR3 DNA reads TGTGCCAGCAGCTGGACTCCGGGACAGGGGTCGTCAGATACGCAGTATTTT. This sequence encodes CASSWTPGQGSSDTQYF. The full variable domain, its missing parts supplied by reference TRBV7-9 and TRBJ2-3, is DTGVSQNPRHKITKRGQNVTFRCDPISEHNRLYWYRQTLGQGPEFLTYFQNEAQLEKSRLLSDRFSAERPKGSFSTLEIQRTEQGDSAMYLCASSWTPGQGSSDTQYFGPGTRLTVL.

The J gene is TRBJ1-1, the V gene TRBV28; 11 bases fit TRBD1. V lost 4 bases and J lost 3; bases outside the gene matches: 4. CDR3 length: 15 residues. Germline-derived CDR1 and CDR2 are MDHEN and SYDVKM. CDR3 in amino acids: CASSSGTGGYTEAFF. Here the CDR3 DNA reads TGTGCCAGCAGTTCGGGGACAGGGGGATACACTGAAGCTTTCTTT.

In DNA form, the CDR3 reads TGTGCCACCATACGCGCAGCCACAGATAACTATGGCTACACCTTC. This encodes CATIRAATDNYGYTF. The J gene is TRBJ1-2, the V gene TRBV19; D remains ambiguous. The CDR3 contains 15 residues. V shed 10 bases and J shed 1 base, with 19 bases lying between them. Per germline, CDR1 LNHDA and CDR2 SQIVND (reference sequence).

V gene TRBV6-5 combines with J gene TRBJ1-1, with unresolved D. V shed 0 bases and J shed 0 bases, with 8 bases lying between them. This CDR3 region has 15 residues. Germline assignment: CDR1 MNHEY and CDR2 SVGAGI. CDR3 sequence reads: CASSYSAAMNTEAFF. CDR3 bases: TGTGCCAGCAGTTACTCGGCGGCAATGAACACTGAAGCTTTCTTT.

The CDR3 bases are TGTGCCAGCAGTTCCGGGACAGGAGGAAACACCATATATTTT. It translates to CASSSGTGGNTIYF. The chain is built from TRBV6-2 or TRBV6-3 and TRBJ1-3; 8 bases map to TRBD1. The CDR3 covers 14 residues. From germline, CDR1 is MNHEY and CDR2 SVGEGT. V shed 4 bases and J 4 bases; nucleotides not matched to a gene: 3.

V is TRBV7-8 and J is TRBJ1-2; D not certain. This CDR3 is 15 amino acids long. Trimming removed 3 bases at V and 4 bases at J, with 15 bases between. Germline values: CDR1 SGHVS, CDR2 FQNEAQ. The CDR3 region has the DNA TGTGCCAGCAGCTTGGTCTCCGGGAGCAGCTATGGCTACACCTTC. Encoded protein: CASSLVSGSSYGYTF.

The chain joins TRBV30 to TRBJ1-1; the D gene is possibly TRBD1 (5 bases). CDR3 size: 14 residues. V shed 0 bases and J shed 1 base, with 9 bases lying between them. The germline V gene encodes CDR1 GTSNPN and CDR2 SVGIG (reference sequence). CDR3 residues: CAWSVGVGNTEAFF. For the CDR3, the DNA is TGTGCCTGGAGTGTAGGGGTAGGGAACACTGAAGCTTTCTTT.

CDR3: CASSPGLRDNQPQHF. For the CDR3, the DNA is TGTGCCAGCAGCCCCGGATTACGGGATAATCAGCCCCAGCATTTT. The rearrangement uses TRBV7-9 and TRBJ1-5, with D uncertain. Germline loops: CDR1 SEHNR, CDR2 FQNEAQ (reference sequence). The germline V and J ends were trimmed by 5 bases and 4 bases, with 15 bases remaining between them. This CDR3 comprises 15 residues.

V usage is TRBV7-2 and J usage is TRBJ1-1, with D possibly matching TRBD1 (5 bases). The V gene lost 4 bases and the J gene lost 0 bases, with 9 bases spanning the gap. In germline, CDR1 is SGHTA, CDR2 FQGNSA. This CDR3 comprises 14 residues. For the CDR3, the DNA is TGTGCCAGCAGCTCTCGACAGATGAACACTGAAGCTTTCTTT. Encoded protein: CASSSRQMNTEAFF.

The rearrangement joins TRBV2 to TRBJ1-6; 8 bases agree with TRBD1. The CDR3 runs 16 residues. The V gene end was trimmed by 6 bases and the J gene end by 4 bases; junction bases not matched to a gene: 8. From germline, CDR1 is SNHLY and CDR2 FYNNEI. CDR3 residues: CASRTDRVVYNSPLHF. Here the CDR3 DNA reads TGTGCCAGCAGGACGGACAGGGTCGTTTATAATTCACCCCTCCACTTT.

This chain uses TRBV6-5 with TRBJ2-7; TRBD2 matches 8 bases. This CDR3 has 14 amino acids. CDR1 is MNHEY and CDR2 is SVGAGI in the germline V gene. The ends lost 5 bases at V and 3 bases at J; junction bases unmatched: 6. DNA of the CDR3: TGTGCCAGCAGTCCGCGGGAGGTGGGCTACGAGCAGTACTTC. Amino acid sequence: CASSPREVGYEQYF.

Points on this clone: Germline and junction disagree at one end, which may indicate a read error. This chain uses TRBV18 with TRBJ1-1; unclear D gene. CDR3 size: 14 residues. From germline, CDR1 is KGHSH and CDR2 LQKENI. As DNA, the CDR3 is TGTGCCAGCTCACCACCCGGTGTGAACGCTGAAGCTTTCTTT. It is translated as CASSPPGVNAEAFF.

The genes are TRBV4-3 and TRBJ2-2, with 11 bases identical to TRBD1. The CDR3 is 17 residues long. The V and J ends lost 0 bases and 7 bases, in that order; junction bases with no gene match: 7. Germline CDR1 and CDR2: LGHNA and YSLEER. CDR3 sequence (DNA): TGCGCCAGCAGCCAAGAATTGGACAGGGGGCGCTTCGGGGAGCTGTTTTTT. This sequence encodes CASSQELDRGRFGELFF.

The genes are TRBV7-2 and TRBJ2-1; a weak D match, TRBD2 (5 bases). Trimming removed 3 bases at V and 6 bases at J, with 9 bases between. The V gene's germline CDR1 is SGHTA and CDR2 FQGNSA. The CDR3 sequence is 13 residues long. Here the CDR3 reads CASSFGVLNEQFF. The CDR3 bases are TGTGCCAGCAGCTTCGGGGTACTCAATGAGCAGTTCTTC.

V usage is TRBV7-2 and J usage is TRBJ1-1, with a weak D call TRBD1 (6 bases). Trimming removed 5 bases from V and 6 bases from J, with 13 bases in between. This CDR3 comprises 13 residues. CDR1 and CDR2 (germline): SGHTA, FQGNSA. This chain's CDR3 is CASSPTGYAEAFF. The CDR3 DNA follows: TGTGCCAGCAGCCCTACAGGGTACGCTGAAGCTTTCTTT.

The V gene is TRBV4-3, the J gene TRBJ1-4, with 7 bases lining up with TRBD1. Germline V gene data show CDR1 as LGHNA and CDR2 as YSLEER. V was pared by 3 bases and J by 6 bases, with 7 bases of the junction left unmatched. The CDR3 has 15 residues. CDR3 bases: TGCGCCAGCAGCCAGGTAGACAGGGCAGATGAAAAACTGTTTTTT. Its protein is CASSQVDRADEKLFF.